This T cell receptor beta chain emerged from a study of T cell repertoires in cytomegalovirus infection. TCRdb re-derived calls from the reads in MiXCR, one entry per CDR3 protein. The data show around 450,000 distinct CDR3 sequences, with under 40% seen just once and approximately 15% held by the top ten. This clonotype turned up a few times. Sequenced sample: PBMCs. The origin of this receptor is a human donor in good health (CMV status not recorded). Some clones in this sample may be carry-over from other donors' samples.

The CDR3 spells CATSGGDRDNSPLHF. The DNA for the CDR3 is TGTGCCACCAGTGGCGGTGACAGGGATAATTCACCCCTCCACTTT. This chain uses TRBV24-1 with TRBJ1-6, with 7 positions matching TRBD1. The germline CDR1 and CDR2 sequences are KGHDR and SFDVKD. The CDR3 totals 15 residues. Germline trimming cut 5 bases from V and 5 bases from J; bases unmatched to any gene: 5.